These T cell receptor beta chains were read from a single sample in a study of blood T cell repertoires in COVID-19. Using immunoSEQ multiplex PCR, the repertoire was profiled, and TCRdb retains in-frame clones only, with some absent. The table shows around 300,000 clones, with about 87% occurring only once. The material sequenced was PBMCs or T cells enriched from blood (not recorded which). The receptors originated from a man aged 25-45 years who had recovered from COVID-19. The CDR3 runs from the conserved cysteine through the conserved F or W. The D gene is left open where the match is weak. Rows may omit the clone size; those that give it use once, few, many or a size class.

d_call,j_call,v_call,clone_size,cdr3_nt,cdr3_aa
TRBD2,TRBJ2-1,TRBV7-9,NA,TGTGCCAGCAGCTGGGGACTAGCAGATGAGCAGTTCTTC,CASSWGLADEQFF
NA,TRBJ1-2,TRBV4-1,NA,TGCGCCAGCAGCCAACACGGGACAATAACTAACTATGGCTACACCTTC,CASSQHGTITNYGYTF
NA,TRBJ2-2,TRBV18,NA,TGTGCCAGCTCACTCCTAAGGGGAACCGGGGAGCTGTTTTTT,CASSLLRGTGELFF
NA,TRBJ2-6,TRBV3-1/TRBV3-2,once,TGTGCCAGCAGCCAAAGTTCTCTAGTAAGGACTGGGGCCAACGTCCTGACTTTC,CASSQSSLVRTGANVLTF
NA,TRBJ1-5,TRBV20-1,NA,TGCAGTGCTAGTGTGGTACAGGGTGGGATTCAGCCCCAGCATTTT,CSASVVQGGIQPQHF
TRBD1,TRBJ1-1,TRBV11-2,NA,TGTGCCAGCAGCCCCGGGACAGGCAAGAACACTGAAGCTTTCTTT,CASSPGTGKNTEAFF
NA,TRBJ1-2,TRBV20-1,NA,TGCAGTGCTAGTCCCAGGAACTATGGCTACACCTTC,CSASPRNYGYTF
TRBD2,TRBJ2-1,TRBV27,NA,TGTGCCAGCAGTTTATCGGGGACTACTGGGAAAGAGCAGTTCTTC,CASSLSGTTGKEQFF
TRBD1,TRBJ1-1,TRBV4-2,NA,TGTGCCAGCAGCCGACAGGGAGGTTCCATGAACACTGAAGCTTTCTTT,CASSRQGGSMNTEAFF
NA,TRBJ1-5,TRBV21-1,NA,TGTGCCAGTCACCGGGGGGGAAGCAATCAGCCCCAGCATTTT,CASHRGGSNQPQHF
NA,TRBJ2-3,TRBV2,NA,TGTGCCAGCAGTAACCAGGGGCGTACGCAGTATTTT,CASSNQGRTQYF
NA,TRBJ1-1,TRBV12-3/TRBV12-4,NA,TGTGCCAGCAGCTTGTTTACAACTGAAGCTTTCTTT,CASSLFTTEAFF
NA,TRBJ2-1,TRBV4-2,NA,TGTGCCAGCAGCCCTAATACAGGGTTATCAAATGAGCAGTTCTTC,CASSPNTGLSNEQFF
NA,TRBJ2-2,TRBV5-1,NA,TGCGCCAGCAGCCTCGATGCGCGGGGCGGGGAGCTGTTTTTT,CASSLDARGGELFF
NA,TRBJ1-5,TRBV2,NA,TGTGCCAGCAGGGCAGGGATTGACAATCAGCCCCAGCATTTT,CASRAGIDNQPQHF
TRBD2,TRBJ2-1,TRBV7-3,NA,TGTGCCAGCAGCTCGCCCCGCGACGGACTAGCGGGGGGGGGCTCCTACAATGAGCAGTTCTTC,CASSSPRDGLAGGGSYNEQFF
TRBD2,TRBJ2-1,TRBV5-4,NA,TGTGCCAGCAGCAAAGCTAGCGGGGGGTACAATGAGCAGTTCTTC,CASSKASGGYNEQFF
NA,TRBJ1-2,TRBV7-9,NA,TGTGCCAGCAGCTTAGAACAGGACTATGGCTACACCTTC,CASSLEQDYGYTF
TRBD2,TRBJ2-5,TRBV7-7,NA,TGTGCCAGCAGCACGACTAGCGGGGTCCCTCAAGAGACCCAGTACTTC,CASSTTSGVPQETQYF
NA,TRBJ1-1,TRBV6-5,NA,TGTGCCAGCAGTTACACCGCGGACAGTAGCACTGAAGCTTTCTTT,CASSYTADSSTEAFF
NA,TRBJ1-4,TRBV5-1,NA,TGCGCCAGCAGCTTGGGGACAGCCGGAGGAGAAAAACTGTTTTTT,CASSLGTAGGEKLFF
TRBD1,TRBJ2-1,TRBV11-2,NA,TGTGCCAGCAGCTTAGAGGGCAGGGGGCTTAAGAATGAGCAGTTCTTC,CASSLEGRGLKNEQFF
TRBD1,TRBJ2-5,TRBV5-6,NA,TGTGCCAGCAGGGCGACAGGGGCAGAGACCCAGTACTTC,CASRATGAETQYF
TRBD1,TRBJ1-2,TRBV15,NA,TGTGCCACCAGCAGAGATTTTGTAGGGGGCGGAGTTGGCTACACCTTC,CATSRDFVGGGVGYTF
TRBD1,TRBJ2-3,TRBV7-9,NA,TGTGCCAGCAGAGGACAGGGGGCTCGACCAGATACGCAGTATTTT,CASRGQGARPDTQYF
NA,TRBJ1-5,TRBV7-2,once,TGTGCCAGCAGCTTAGAACAGGGTGGGTGGGGGCCCCAGCATTTT,CASSLEQGGWGPQHF
TRBD2,TRBJ2-3,TRBV9,NA,TGTGCCAGCACCTTGTACGAACTAGCGGGGGGCACAGATACGCAGTATTTT,CASTLYELAGGTDTQYF
NA,TRBJ2-2,TRBV30,NA,TGTGCCTGGAGTTTCCGGGTGGCCGGGGAGCTGTTTTTT,CAWSFRVAGELFF
TRBD1,TRBJ1-5,TRBV19,NA,TGTGCCAGAGCCCCACGGGGACAGGTCAATCAGCCCCAGCATTTT,CARAPRGQVNQPQHF
TRBD2,TRBJ2-7,TRBV7-2,NA,TGTGCCAGCAGCCCCGGACTAGCGGGGGCCCCCTACGAGCAGTACTTC,CASSPGLAGAPYEQYF
NA,TRBJ2-2,TRBV6-5,NA,TGTGCCAGCAGTCTTACAGGGGGGGTCGGGGAGCTGTTTTTT,CASSLTGGVGELFF
NA,TRBJ1-2,TRBV20-1,NA,TGCAGTGCTAGCTACGGGGTTCTCTACACCTTC,CSASYGVLYTF
NA,TRBJ2-5,TRBV6-1,NA,TGTGCCAGCAGTGAGGACTCATACGGAGGCCCCTACCAAGAGACCCAGTACTTC,CASSEDSYGGPYQETQYF
TRBD1,TRBJ1-6,TRBV2,NA,TGTGCCAGCACGGCAGGGGGCTCCTATAATTCACCCCTCCACTTT,CASTAGGSYNSPLHF
TRBD1,TRBJ2-2,TRBV15,NA,TGTGCCACCAGCAGAGATCGCGACAGGGGAGCCGGGGAGCTGTTTTTT,CATSRDRDRGAGELFF
TRBD2,TRBJ2-3,TRBV5-6,NA,TGTGCCAGCAGCAACAAACCAGGGACTAGCGGACTCACAGATACGCAGTATTTT,CASSNKPGTSGLTDTQYF
TRBD2,TRBJ2-7,TRBV27,NA,TGTGCCAGCAGTTTATTCGAGCGGGGGGGCTCTTACGAGCAGTACTTC,CASSLFERGGSYEQYF
NA,TRBJ1-1,TRBV4-1,NA,TGCGCCAGCAGCCAAGGAACACAGGGAAAAGCTTTCTTT,CASSQGTQGKAFF
NA,TRBJ2-1,TRBV7-7,NA,TGTGCCAGCAGTTCTCTAGCCGACCCAATCAATGAGCAGTTCTTC,CASSSLADPINEQFF
NA,TRBJ2-7,TRBV24-1,NA,TGTGCCACCAGTGGCCCGAACCCGGACGGAGGGTCAGTCTACGAGCAGTACTTC,CATSGPNPDGGSVYEQYF
TRBD1,TRBJ1-1,TRBV6-5,NA,TGTGCCAGCAGTTCCCACCGGACAGGGCTGAACACTGAAGCTTTCTTT,CASSSHRTGLNTEAFF
TRBD1,TRBJ1-1,TRBV18,NA,TGTGCCAGCTCACCACCGCGGGCGACAGGGGGCCGGAACACTGAAGCTTTCTTT,CASSPPRATGGRNTEAFF
TRBD1,TRBJ2-1,TRBV7-9,NA,TGTGCCAGCAGCCCTGGACAGGGGGAGGTCAATGAGCAGTTCTTC,CASSPGQGEVNEQFF
NA,TRBJ1-1,TRBV29-1,NA,TGCAGCGTTGATTCTGGGAGGGGCACTGAAGCTTTCTTT,CSVDSGRGTEAFF
TRBD2,TRBJ2-5,TRBV6-1,NA,TGTGCCAGCAGTGAAGTAGCGGGGGCCGTCCGGGAGACCCAGTACTTC,CASSEVAGAVRETQYF
NA,TRBJ1-3,TRBV27,NA,TGTGCCAGCAGTGCACTAGGTTTGGGAAACACCATATATTTT,CASSALGLGNTIYF
NA,TRBJ2-7,TRBV3-1/TRBV3-2,NA,TGTGCCAGCAGCCAAGACGGGGGCTCCTACGAGCAGTACTTC,CASSQDGGSYEQYF
NA,TRBJ2-7,TRBV11-2,NA,TGTGCCAGCAGCTTGCGTCCCTACGAGCAGTACTTC,CASSLRPYEQYF
TRBD1,TRBJ2-3,TRBV5-4,few,TGTGCCAGCAGCTCCCGGGACAGGGGGTTAAATACGCAGTATTTT,CASSSRDRGLNTQYF
NA,TRBJ1-2,TRBV5-6,once,TGTGCCAGCAGCTGGTTTTGGGACACCAACAACTATGGCTACACCTTC,CASSWFWDTNNYGYTF